This TCR beta chain was recovered during a study of CD8 T cells in acute hepatitis C reinfection. Generated by immunoSEQ multiplex PCR, the TCRdb table keeps only in-frame clones and is missing some. This sample yields 30,000 to 45,000 clones, of which around 85% are seen a single time; 9.5% to 12% belongs to the top ten. This CDR3 spans 11 amino acids. Trimming stripped 4 bases from V and 5 bases from J, with 4 bases between. Per germline, CDR1 SGDLS and CDR2 YYNGEE. Time point specified: naive CD8 control sorted from an acute-time-point sample. Surface staining used CD3, CD8 and CD45RO, with dead cells excluded.

This chain links TRBV9 with TRBJ2-1; no clear D gene. Sequencing was done on a sample of naive CD8+ T cells from PBMCs. This clonotype originated in a woman aged 18-29 years who spontaneously cleared hepatitis C infection. Here the CDR3 DNA reads TGTGCCAGCAGCACCCACAATGAGCAGTTCTTC. As protein: CASSTHNEQFF.